Presented here are 24 T cell receptor beta chains from one specimen sequenced in a study of Graves' ophthalmopathy and Graves' hyperthyroidism. Scientists amplified the TCR beta CDR3 regions from RNA transcripts. Following a first-round RT-PCR that used HTBI primers, a second-round multiplex PCR was carried out. TCRdb called the multiplex PCR reads again in MiXCR, with one record for every CDR3 protein. The sample lists more than 1,000,000 distinct CDR3 sequences, about two fifths occurring once. Sequenced sample: peripheral blood or thyroid tissue (not recorded which). Receptors originate from an adult man with Graves' hyperthyroidism.

This chain joins TRBV24-1 and TRBJ2-2; no clear D. The V end was cut by 5 bases, the J end by 7 bases, with 10 bases between. CDR3 length: 13 amino acids. CDR1 KGHDR and CDR2 SFDVKD come from the germline V gene. CDR3 in amino acids: CATSAEWGGELFF. The DNA of the CDR3 is TGTGCCACCAGTGCAGAGTGGGGCGGGGAGCTGTTTTTT.

There are a few counts of this clonotype. The V gene is TRBV5-4, the J gene TRBJ2-5; D not resolved. The germline V gene encodes CDR1 SGHNT and CDR2 YYREEE (reference sequence). The V end was cut by 2 bases, the J end by 5 bases, with 16 bases between. The length of the CDR3 is 15 residues. The CDR3 sequence: CASSFDQSEWETQYF. CDR3 DNA: TGTGCCAGCAGCTTCGATCAGTCAGAATGGGAGACCCAGTACTTC.

This rearrangement joins TRBV25-1 to TRBJ1-5, with a weak D call TRBD1 (6 bases). The germline V gene has CDR1 MGHDK and CDR2 SYGVNS. Trimming took off 5 bases at V and 0 bases at J, with 14 bases between the two ends. This CDR3 is built from 16 residues. This CDR3 is CASSTGTPISNQPQHF. The CDR3 coding sequence is TGTGCCAGCAGTACCGGGACACCAATTAGCAATCAGCCCCAGCATTTT.

This clonotype was recorded a few times. The V and J genes are TRBV12-3 or TRBV12-4 and TRBJ1-3; tentative D call: TRBD1 (5 bases). Trimming pared 8 bases from V and 0 bases from J, leaving 20 bases between. The CDR3 consists of 17 residues. The CDR3 DNA is TGTGCCAGCCCCCCCTGGCCGACAGACCACTCTGGAAACACCATATATTTT. Translating gives CASPPWPTDHSGNTIYF.

This clonotype was counted many times. This chain joins TRBV29-1 and TRBJ2-5; 9 bases match TRBD2. Germline CDR1 reads SQVTM; CDR2 reads ANQGSEA. The V and J ends lost 7 bases and 5 bases, in that order; junction bases with no gene match: 14. The CDR3 covers 15 residues. The CDR3 region has the DNA TGCAGCGGTGGGTCTTCGCGGGGGGGCCTGGAGACCCAGTACTTC. It is translated as CSGGSSRGGLETQYF.

This clonotype was detected ten times or more. CDR3 residues: CASTQGRRNQYF. The CDR3 nucleotides are TGTGCCAGCACCCAGGGCCGGCGGAACCAGTACTTC. The chain uses TRBV12-3 or TRBV12-4 and TRBJ2-5; D might be TRBD1 (5 bases). Deletions cut 7 bases from V and 10 bases from J, with 16 bases between. The CDR3 covers 12 residues.

This clonotype was observed at least ten times. Mismatch with germline at one junction end may stem from a read error. This chain connects TRBV7-9 to TRBJ2-5; a possible D gene is TRBD1 (6 bases). The CDR3 has 14 residues. CDR1 SEHNR and CDR2 FQNEAQ come from the germline V gene (reference sequence). CDR3 region: CASSSPHSGELECF. The CDR3 DNA sequence: TGTGCCAGCAGCTCACCCCATTCAGGGGAACTGGAGTGCTTC.

The gene calls are TRBV20-1 and TRBJ1-6, with a tentative D call TRBD1 (5 bases). Germline CDR1 is DFQATT and CDR2 is SNEGSKA (reference sequence). Trimming pared 3 bases from V and 10 bases from J, leaving 22 bases between. There are 16 residues in the CDR3. The CDR3 region is CSARTVSGGTFSPLHF. As DNA, the CDR3 is TGCAGTGCTAGGACAGTTTCTGGGGGAACTTTCTCACCCCTCCACTTT.

The chain joins TRBV5-5 to TRBJ1-2; unclear D gene. V was pared by 4 bases and J by 4 bases, with 17 bases between. The CDR3 is 15 residues long. CDR1 SGHKS and CDR2 YYEKEE come from the germline V gene (reference sequence). CDR3 sequence reads: CASSPSLSRFYGYTF. The CDR3, as DNA: TGTGCCAGCAGCCCCTCACTAAGCCGGTTCTATGGCTACACCTTC.

The count of this clonotype is one. This chain links TRBV3-1 with TRBJ2-5; D is possibly TRBD2 (6 bases). The CDR3 extends over 14 amino acids. CDR1 and CDR2 (germline): LGHDT, YNNKEL (reference sequence). V was cut by 1 base and J by 9 bases, with 15 bases left in between. The CDR3 spells CASSQAEGGQAQYF. The CDR3 DNA sequence: TGTGCCAGCAGCCAAGCGGAGGGAGGACAAGCCCAGTACTTC.

The table lists this clonotype with many counts. A junction boundary mismatches the germline segment, possibly from a read error. CDR3: CASSLGELFF. In nucleotides, the CDR3 is TGTGCCAGCAGCTTAGGGGAGCTGTTTTTT. The J gene is TRBJ2-2, the V gene TRBV12-3 or TRBV12-4; unclear D gene. This CDR3 has 10 amino acids.

Concerning this clonotype itself: Given a much more abundant clone one base away, this may be a read error. The chain uses TRBV11-2 and TRBJ2-7, with D possibly being TRBD1 or TRBD2 (7 bases each). This CDR3 has 13 residues. Germline V gives CDR1 SGHAT, CDR2 FQNNGV. CDR3 sequence (DNA): TGTGCCAGCAGCATCGACAGGGACTACGAGCGGTACTTC. This sequence encodes CASSIDRDYERYF. Filled out from reference TRBV11-2 and TRBJ2-7, the complete variable domain reads EAGVAQSPRYKIIEKRQSVAFWCNPISGHATLYWYQQILGQGPKLLIQFQNNGVVDDSQLPKDRFSAERLKGVDSTLKIQPAKLEDSAVYLCASSIDRDYERYFGPGTRLTVT.

The chain employs TRBV4-1 and TRBJ1-2; 7 nucleotides align to TRBD1. The CDR3 covers 18 residues. V shed 0 bases, J shed 2 bases, and the junction held 12 bases outside the gene matches. Germline V lookup: CDR1 MGHRA, CDR2 YSYEKL. The DNA of the CDR3 is TGCGCCAGCAGCCAAGATCGGTCAGTACAGGGGCGGAACTATGGCTACACCTTC. It encodes CASSQDRSVQGRNYGYTF.

This clonotype was seen ten or more times. Being one base from a much bigger clone, this may be a read error. This chain joins TRBV12-3 or TRBV12-4 and TRBJ1-6; no clear D gene. The CDR3 contains 11 residues. The V gene lost 5 bases and the J gene lost 10 bases, with 6 bases spanning the gap. CDR3 sequence reads: CASSEYSPLHF. CDR3 nucleotide sequence: TGTGCCAGCAGTGAATACTCACCCCTCCACTTT.

There are many counts of this clonotype. This chain uses TRBV12-3 or TRBV12-4 with TRBJ1-2; 10 nucleotides match TRBD1. After removal of 2 bases from V and 8 bases from J, the junction contained 8 bases not matched to a gene. The CDR3 is 15 amino acids. In DNA form, the CDR3 reads TGTGCCAGCAGTTTATGGCTGGGGACAGGGGACGGCTACACCTTC. It codes for CASSLWLGTGDGYTF.

The chain joins TRBV7-9 to TRBJ1-2; 11 bases are a match to TRBD1. Germline V gene data show CDR1 as SEHNR and CDR2 as FQNEAQ (reference sequence). This CDR3 has 13 residues. After removal of 8 bases from V and 5 bases from J, the junction contained 4 bases not matched to a gene. CDR3 region: CASEGQGGYGYTF. As DNA, the CDR3 is TGTGCCAGCGAGGGACAGGGGGGATATGGCTACACCTTC.

The rearrangement links TRBV7-9 to TRBJ2-7, with a weak D call TRBD1 (5 bases). The CDR3 loop spans 15 amino acids. Germline lookup yields CDR1 SEHNR and CDR2 FQNEAQ (reference sequence). V was shortened by 6 bases and J by 4 bases, with 19 bases between the two germline ends. CDR3 sequence: CASSWTQARGYEQYF. For the CDR3, the DNA is TGTGCCAGCAGTTGGACACAGGCAAGGGGATACGAGCAGTACTTC.

This clonotype was recorded at least ten times. The chain uses TRBV19 and TRBJ1-5, with a tentative D call TRBD1 (6 bases). Germline V gene sequence: CDR1 LNHDA, CDR2 SQIVND (reference sequence). The CDR3 is made up of 15 amino acids. V was trimmed by 6 bases and J by 4 bases, leaving 16 bases between them. CDR3 sequence reads: CASRIGGARNQPQHF. CDR3 coding DNA: TGTGCCAGTAGAATCGGGGGGGCGAGGAATCAGCCCCAGCATTTT.

At least ten counts were recorded for this clonotype. The V call is TRBV29-1, the J call TRBJ2-2, with D hard to call. Germline V CDR1 and CDR2: SQVTM, ANQGSEA. V was shortened by 6 bases and J by 5 bases, with 10 bases between the two germline ends. This CDR3 comprises 12 residues. DNA for the CDR3: TGCAGCGTACCCACAGCAACCGGGGAGCTGTTTTTT. Encoded protein: CSVPTATGELFF.

V gene TRBV11-2 combines with J gene TRBJ2-5, with D perhaps matching TRBD1 (5 bases). The V gene lost 4 bases and the J gene lost 5 bases, with 20 bases spanning the gap. The CDR3 covers 16 residues. Germline V lookup: CDR1 SGHAT, CDR2 FQNNGV. The CDR3 DNA reads TGTGCCAGCAGCTCTGTGGCAGGGATATCTAAGGAGACCCAGTACTTC. This codes for CASSSVAGISKETQYF.

This clonotype was detected a few times. V is TRBV9 and J is TRBJ1-1; a weak D match, TRBD1 (6 bases). Deletions cut 4 bases from V and 1 base from J, with 17 bases between. This CDR3 comprises 16 residues. The germline CDR1 and CDR2 sequences are SGDLS and YYNGEE. The CDR3 DNA reads TGTGCCAGCAGCCGTGGACGGGGGCCATGGAACACTGAAGCTTTCTTT. Translating gives CASSRGRGPWNTEAFF.

The chain recombines TRBV12-3 or TRBV12-4 with TRBJ2-7; D is tentatively TRBD1 or TRBD2 (5 bases each). The CDR3 has 10 amino acids. V was clipped by 6 bases and J by 8 bases, with 8 bases between them. CDR3 DNA sequence: TGTGCCAGCAGCCAGGGACAGCAGTACTTC. This encodes CASSQGQQYF.

This clonotype was observed at least ten times. The V and J genes are TRBV6-6 and TRBJ1-5; no definite D call. The CDR3 totals 13 residues. Germline V gene sequence: CDR1 MNHNY, CDR2 SVGAGI (reference sequence). V was pared by 3 bases and J by 4 bases, with 7 bases between. CDR3 sequence: CASSYQLNQPQHF. The CDR3 coding sequence is TGTGCCAGCAGTTATCAATTGAATCAGCCCCAGCATTTT.

This clonotype was seen many times. This chain uses TRBV7-9 with TRBJ2-7; TRBD1 matches 7 bases. V shed 0 bases and J 2 bases; nucleotides not matched to a gene: 4. In germline, CDR1 is SEHNR, CDR2 FQNEAQ (reference sequence). The CDR3 totals 15 residues. In DNA, the CDR3 is TGTGCCAGCAGCTTAGCACAGGGGATCCCCTACGAGCAGTACTTC. It is translated as CASSLAQGIPYEQYF.